This TCR beta chain emerged from a study of T-cell reconstitution after alpha-beta-depleted transplantation in children. Whole-study results and caveats: Surviving recipient T cells and thymic progenitors produced the high day-60 TCRbeta diversity seen in some patients.

This clonotype was observed many times. Its antigen is currently unknown. As it was prepared, the TCRbeta library received unique molecular identifiers. TCRdb reanalysed the PCR reads using MiXCR and keeps one entry per CDR3 protein. The sample contains 500,000 to 650,000 distinct CDR3 sequences, 10% to 15% of which appear only once. The material was PBMCs, mostly from graft donor cells, obtained 360 days after TCRalphabeta/CD19-depleted stem cell transplant. This clonotype originated in a male patient younger than 18 who had a stem cell transplant for acute myeloid leukemia, so the T cells may come from the graft donor.

The CDR3 DNA is TGCAGCGTTGATAAAGGAAGTGAGCAGTTCTTC. This sequence encodes CSVDKGSEQFF. The chain links TRBV29-1 to TRBJ2-1; D uncertain. Germline CDR1 SQVTM, CDR2 ANQGSEA. V was clipped by 3 bases and J by 9 bases, with 9 bases between them. CDR3 length: 11 amino acids.